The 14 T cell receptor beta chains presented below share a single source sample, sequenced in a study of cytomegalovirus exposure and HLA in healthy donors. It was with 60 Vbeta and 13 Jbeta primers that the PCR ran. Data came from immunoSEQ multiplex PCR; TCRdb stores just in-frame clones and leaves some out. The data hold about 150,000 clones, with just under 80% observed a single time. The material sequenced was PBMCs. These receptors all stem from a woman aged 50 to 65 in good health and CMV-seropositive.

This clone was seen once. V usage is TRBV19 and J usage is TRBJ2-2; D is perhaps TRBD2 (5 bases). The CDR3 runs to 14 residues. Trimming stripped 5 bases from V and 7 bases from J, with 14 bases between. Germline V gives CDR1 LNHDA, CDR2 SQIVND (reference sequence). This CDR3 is CASSPRAGDGELFF. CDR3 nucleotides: TGTGCCAGTAGTCCCCGCGCGGGCGACGGGGAGCTGTTTTTT.

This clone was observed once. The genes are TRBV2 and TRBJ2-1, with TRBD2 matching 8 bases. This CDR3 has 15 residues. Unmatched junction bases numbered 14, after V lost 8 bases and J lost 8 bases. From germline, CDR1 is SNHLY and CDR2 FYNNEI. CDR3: CASSLEGSGIDEQFF. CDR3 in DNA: TGTGCCAGCTCCCTTGAGGGTAGCGGGATCGATGAGCAGTTCTTC. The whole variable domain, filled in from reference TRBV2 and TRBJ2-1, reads EPEVTQTPSHQVTQMGQEVILRCVPISNHLYFYWYRQILGQKVEFLVSFYNNEISEKSEIFDDQFSVERPDGSNFTLKIRSTKLEDSAMYFCASSLEGSGIDEQFFGPGTRLTVL.

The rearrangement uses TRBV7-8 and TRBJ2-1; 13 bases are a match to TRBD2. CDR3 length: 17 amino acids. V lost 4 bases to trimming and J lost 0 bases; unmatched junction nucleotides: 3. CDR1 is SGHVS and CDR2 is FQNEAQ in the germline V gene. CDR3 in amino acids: CASSSGLAGVSYNEQFF. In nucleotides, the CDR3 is TGTGCCAGCAGCTCTGGACTAGCGGGGGTCTCCTACAATGAGCAGTTCTTC.

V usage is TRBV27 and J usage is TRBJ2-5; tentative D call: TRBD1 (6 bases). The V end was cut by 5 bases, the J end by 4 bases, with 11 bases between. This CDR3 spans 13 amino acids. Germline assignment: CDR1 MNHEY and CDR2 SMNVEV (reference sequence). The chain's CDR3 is CASSDRMGETQYF. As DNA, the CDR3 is TGTGCCAGCAGTGACAGGATGGGAGAGACCCAGTACTTC.

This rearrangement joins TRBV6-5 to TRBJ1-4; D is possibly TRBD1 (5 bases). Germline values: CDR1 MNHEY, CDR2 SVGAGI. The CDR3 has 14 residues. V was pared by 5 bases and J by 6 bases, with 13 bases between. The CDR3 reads CASSDGRAHEKLFF. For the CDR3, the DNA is TGTGCCAGCAGTGATGGCAGGGCCCATGAAAAACTGTTTTTT.

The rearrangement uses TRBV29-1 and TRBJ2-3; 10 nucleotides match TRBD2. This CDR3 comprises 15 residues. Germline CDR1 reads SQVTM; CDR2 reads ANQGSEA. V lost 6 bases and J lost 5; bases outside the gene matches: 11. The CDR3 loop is CSVPRWLAGVDTQYF. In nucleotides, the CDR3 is TGCAGCGTCCCCCGGTGGCTAGCGGGAGTAGATACGCAGTATTTT.

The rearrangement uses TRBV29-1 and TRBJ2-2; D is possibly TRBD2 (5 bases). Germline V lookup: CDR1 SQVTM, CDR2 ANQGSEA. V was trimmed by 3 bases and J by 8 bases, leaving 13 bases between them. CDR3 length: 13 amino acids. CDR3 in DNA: TGCAGCGTTGAGGTAGCGAGGGATGGGGAGCTGTTTTTT. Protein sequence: CSVEVARDGELFF.

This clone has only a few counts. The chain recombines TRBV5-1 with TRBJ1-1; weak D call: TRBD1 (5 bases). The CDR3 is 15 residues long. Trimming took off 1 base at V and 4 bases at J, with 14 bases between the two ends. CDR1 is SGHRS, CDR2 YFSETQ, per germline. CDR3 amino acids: CASSLQGGSSTEAFF. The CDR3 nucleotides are TGCGCCAGCAGCTTGCAGGGCGGTTCGAGCACTGAAGCTTTCTTT.

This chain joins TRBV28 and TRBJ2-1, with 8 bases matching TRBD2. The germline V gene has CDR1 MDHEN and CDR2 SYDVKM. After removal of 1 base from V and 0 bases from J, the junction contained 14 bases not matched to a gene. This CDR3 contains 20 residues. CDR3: CASSLSLGREVSSSYNEQFF. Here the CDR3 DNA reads TGTGCCAGCAGTTTATCCCTGGGGCGGGAGGTCTCGAGCTCCTACAATGAGCAGTTCTTC.

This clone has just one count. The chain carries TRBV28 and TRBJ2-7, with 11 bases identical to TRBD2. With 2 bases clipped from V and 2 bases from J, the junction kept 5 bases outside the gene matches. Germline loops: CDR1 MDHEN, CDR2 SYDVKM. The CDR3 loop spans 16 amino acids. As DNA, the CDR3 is TGTGCCAGCAGTTTAAAGACTAGCGGGATTCCCTACGAGCAGTACTTC. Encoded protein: CASSLKTSGIPYEQYF.

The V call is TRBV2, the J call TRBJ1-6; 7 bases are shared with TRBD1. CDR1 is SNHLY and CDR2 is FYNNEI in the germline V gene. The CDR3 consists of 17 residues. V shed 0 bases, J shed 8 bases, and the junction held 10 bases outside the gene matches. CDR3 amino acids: CASSEAGSGGFDSPLHF. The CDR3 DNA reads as TGTGCCAGCAGTGAAGCAGGGTCAGGGGGGTTTGATTCACCCCTCCACTTT. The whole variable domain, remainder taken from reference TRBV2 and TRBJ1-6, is EPEVTQTPSHQVTQMGQEVILRCVPISNHLYFYWYRQILGQKVEFLVSFYNNEISEKSEIFDDQFSVERPDGSNFTLKIRSTKLEDSAMYFCASSEAGSGGFDSPLHFGNGTRLTVT.

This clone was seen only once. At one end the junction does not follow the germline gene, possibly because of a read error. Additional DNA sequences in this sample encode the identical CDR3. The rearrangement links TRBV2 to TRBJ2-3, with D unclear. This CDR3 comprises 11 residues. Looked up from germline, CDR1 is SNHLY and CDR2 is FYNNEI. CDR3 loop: CARGSTDTQYF. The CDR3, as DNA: TGTGCCAGGGGCAGCACGGATACGCAGTATTTT.

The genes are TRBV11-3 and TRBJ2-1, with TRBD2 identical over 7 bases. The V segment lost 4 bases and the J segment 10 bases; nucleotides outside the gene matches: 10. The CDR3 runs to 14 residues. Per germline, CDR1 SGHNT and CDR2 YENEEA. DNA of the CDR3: TGTGCCAGCAGCTACTCGGGACTAAAGACGGAGCAGTTCTTC. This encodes CASSYSGLKTEQFF.

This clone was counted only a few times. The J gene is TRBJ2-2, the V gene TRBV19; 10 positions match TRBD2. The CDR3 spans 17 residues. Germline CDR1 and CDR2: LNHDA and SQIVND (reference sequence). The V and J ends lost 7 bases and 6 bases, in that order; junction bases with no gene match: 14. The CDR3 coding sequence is TGTGCCAGTACCGGGACTAGCGCGGTCTTAGTGCCCGGGGAGCTGTTTTTT. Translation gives CASTGTSAVLVPGELFF.